This T cell receptor beta chain was recorded in a study of T cells after yellow fever vaccination. Each CDR3 protein is one row after TCRdb ran MiXCR on the 5' RACE reads. The data show some 110,000 distinct CDR3 sequences, with 6.5% to 9% seen just once and 2.7% held by the top ten. This clonotype has at least ten counts. The germline gives CDR1 MGHRA, CDR2 YSYEKL. The CDR3 is 14 amino acids. V lost 2 bases to trimming and J lost 4 bases, with 10 bases between them. The specimen was CD4+ T cells sorted from PBMCs, collected roughly 47 days after the first yellow fever vaccination. The chain combines TRBV4-1 with TRBJ2-3; TRBD1 might be the D (6 bases). This receptor was identified in a man between 18 and 29 years old who received the YFV17D yellow fever vaccine. In DNA form, the CDR3 reads TGCGCCAGCAGCCAACGGACAGCTGCAGATACGCAGTATTTT. Translated: CASSQRTAADTQYF.